This T cell receptor (beta chain) was identified in a study of T cell responses to AZD1222 COVID-19 vaccine. Whole-study results and caveats: Possibly, clonal diversity was underestimated; donors were largely white British and included more females. Reports indicate that nearly half of spike-specific TCRs are directed at unmutated variant regions. Regions 160-218 and 743-854 held dominance among vaccine-associated CD4 TCRs, which spanned spike.

Some clones are missing from TCRdb's copy, which holds only in-frame ones; the method was immunoSEQ multiplex PCR. The sample holds some 150,000 clones, approximately 88% seen once. This CDR3 spans 18 amino acids. The V and J ends lost 5 bases and 0 bases, in that order; junction bases with no gene match: 7. CDR1 is SGHTA, CDR2 FQGTGA, per germline. Comment on this clone: Its antigen is unidentified.

The chain combines TRBV7-3 with TRBJ2-3; 14 bases fit TRBD2. This TCR was sampled from an adult who received the MenACWY meningococcal vaccine as a control. This material consisted of peripheral blood, taken 28 days after the second dose of the MenACWY control vaccine. As DNA, the CDR3 is TGTGCCAGCAGCCCAGGGACTAGCGGGAGTTTGAGCACAGATACGCAGTATTTT. This encodes CASSPGTSGSLSTDTQYF.